This T cell receptor (beta chain) was sequenced during a study of radiation and T cells in renal cell carcinoma. The time point: blood 4 weeks post-SBRT, at nephrectomy. As to treatment: 15 Gy SBRT to primary tumor, nephrectomy 4 weeks later. This clone showed up just once. The CDR3 is 21 residues long. The V gene's germline CDR1 is MGHRA and CDR2 YSYEKL. V lost 3 bases, J lost 0 bases, and 13 bases stayed unmatched. Sequencing was performed with immunoSEQ multiplex PCR; in TCRdb, only in-frame clones are kept and a portion is missing. This table has approximately 150,000 clones, 86% appearing once. This TCR was sampled from a woman aged 45-65 years with renal cell carcinoma. The sample here was blood, taken from a patient whose treatment included radiotherapy and nephrectomy. The V call is TRBV4-1, the J call TRBJ2-3; 15 bases align to TRBD2. The CDR3 reads CASSQTMGLAGGTASTDTQYF. In DNA, the CDR3 is TGCGCCAGCAGCCAGACAATGGGACTAGCGGGAGGTACCGCTAGCACAGATACGCAGTATTTT.